This T cell receptor (beta chain) is drawn from a study of blood T cell repertoires in COVID-19. Study summary: Some COVID-19 samples were acute and others convalescent; all came from the United States, Italy and Spain. PBMCs, B-cell-depleted T cells, or T cells were the source of the cDNA or gDNA that made up the material.

Authors' data handling: Using reference gene primer amplification, nucleated cell counts were estimated. TCRdb's table, derived via immunoSEQ multiplex PCR, lists solely in-frame clones and lacks some. Clonal size and the V and J genes are those of that table, whereas D and trimming came from the DNA. Among approximately 350,000 clones listed, about 90% were seen once. The germline V gene has CDR1 ENHRY and CDR2 SYGVKD. Losses at the gene ends were 10 bases for V and 5 bases for J; bases not matched to a gene: 12. This CDR3 is built from 14 residues. The clonotype originates from a man aged 35-49 years with acute or convalescent COVID-19. The chain links TRBV10-3 to TRBJ2-5; TRBD2 matches 8 bases. Material for sequencing was peripheral blood. CDR3 in amino acids: CATVRGGGGETQYF. The CDR3, as DNA: TGTGCCACCGTGCGGGGTGGCGGGGGGGAGACCCAGTACTTC.